The source of this T cell receptor beta chain is a study of cytomegalovirus exposure and HLA in healthy donors (dated 2017 in TCRdb). For the study in its entirety: An earlier analysis of roughly 630 of the donors reported more than 250 Gb of sequence data and 100 million to 140 million unique TCR beta sequences from roughly 180 million T cells. Roughly 310 gigabases of sequencing data and some 85 million unique TCR sequences were included in an early release covering around 600 HLA-typed donors. Of the roughly 430 genotyped donors, approximately 83% fell in the genetic ancestry cluster associated with self-reported Caucasian donors. The study was designed to test whether signatures of past pathogen exposure could be identified by cataloging public T cell receptors. Using immunosequencing, the study profiled T cell repertoires from 550 to 750 subjects and related those repertoires to cytomegalovirus serostatus. Besides the first cohort of some 670 subjects, a separate validation cohort made up of 90 to 150 different subjects was used. The study combined high-throughput TCR immunosequencing, statistical association of individual TCRs with disease status, and machine learning to predict cytomegalovirus infection status. A later analysis re-examined previously published TCR beta repertoires from around 670 donors and added high-resolution HLA genotyping to investigate patterns of TCR occurrence. The later analysis used no new phenotypic data to find candidate immune exposures, relying instead on TCR beta sequences and their occurrence across donors. To decide whether each TCR beta V gene segment behaved as functional or pseudogenic, an earlier analysis of some 600 of the donors relied on high-throughput TCR beta sequencing. Donor age, sex, ethnicity and CMV serostatus were compiled alongside the repertoire data. Genome-wide SNP genotypes for about 65% of the 666 donors were used in a later genetic analysis, which treated that subset as a discovery cohort. All discovery cohort repertoires had been generated using a single sequencing platform. HLA typing included class I and class II loci at four-digit resolution. Typing coverage varied by locus: roughly 629-630 donors for A, B, C, DRB1 and DQB1; 500 to 550 for DQA1; 600 to 610 for DPA1; fewer than 480 for DPB1. Four or five DR-DQ haplotypes were handled as single units for association and clustering because linkage in the cohort was strong. Across roughly 420 genotyped donors of the cohort, an average of about 250,000 unique TCR beta nucleotide sequences per donor were sequenced, and 15% to 20% of those sequences were non-productive.

To prepare the library, the immunoSEQ multiplex PCR assay was applied. For the multiplex PCR, a mixture combining 60 forward primers for TCR Vbeta segments and 13 reverse primers for TCR Jbeta segments was used. The CDR3 region of rearranged TCR beta genes was amplified from genomic DNA with a multiplex PCR assay. On the Illumina HiSeq System, the amplified TCR beta libraries were sequenced as 87-base-pair reads. Turning to the authors' computational methods: Across the roughly 600 repertoires, a later analysis counted some 81 million unique TCR beta chains, approximately 12 million of which were shared by at least two donors. Raw reads were error-corrected and collapsed into unique sequences with a nearest-neighbor algorithm that merged closely related sequences to remove PCR and sequencing errors. CDR3 sequences were aligned to IMGT reference sequences to assign V, D and J gene segments. Each retained sequence needed at least a six-nucleotide match to both a V gene segment and a J gene segment. Rearrangements were called productive when the CDR3 lacked stop codons and stayed in frame with V and J; all others were non-productive. Following IMGT convention, CDR3 was defined as the stretch from the second conserved V-encoded cysteine up to the conserved J-encoded phenylalanine. The earlier analysis of 587 of the donors excluded sequences that lacked an unambiguous match to a single V gene segment. In an earlier analysis of about 590 of the donors, a V segment was called functional when productive rearrangements were above 56.7%, and segregating when the standard deviation between donors exceeded 5%. A statistical classification framework was built to diagnose cytomegalovirus status from the catalog of TCR beta chain sequences. V and J gene assignment, in a later analysis, came from comparing TCR nucleotide sequences with IMGT/GENE-DB human TR gene sequences. Using the TCRdist pipeline, a later analysis assigned CDR3 sequences along with most-parsimonious VDJ recombination scenarios. In a later analysis, each TCR beta chain was defined by its CDR3 amino acid sequence together with its V-gene family, and reads lacking a unique V-gene family were excluded. As a way to deal with suspected cross-contamination and a sequencing artifact, a later analysis dropped 592 nucleotide sequences that were highly shared and had low generation probability. A later analysis calculated a clonal expansion index for each public chain from normalized within-repertoire ranks of inferred template counts. Generation probabilities in a later analysis came from a VDJ recombination model fitted to out-of-frame rearrangements, and those results were checked against IGoR. Hypergeometric tests were used in a later analysis to score TCR-TCR, TCR-HLA and TCR-CMV co-occurrence, with a repertoire-size bias correction applied to the TCR pairs. False discovery rates were estimated in a later analysis by permuting HLA or CMV assignments 20 times. In a later analysis, co-occurring TCRs were grouped using DBSCAN, with TCRdist sequence similarity added in when clustering inside HLA-allele-positive subsets. Repertoires with fewer than 30,000 or more than 120,000 public chains, plus five repertoires with anomalous nucleotide sharing, were excluded from co-occurrence clustering. TCRdb obtained this table from immuneACCESS and retained in-frame rearrangements with V and J assigned. These tables miss some clones; where compared with another copy, unresolved V genes account for less than half of the shortfall, and the remainder is unexplained. From that table come the V and J calls and clone size; the DNA was used to work out D and trimming. This sample lists roughly 120,000 clones; approximately 80% were detected once. 1.5% to 2.5% of the sample goes to the ten largest clones.

The full study reports these points: According to a later analysis, parvovirus B19, influenza, CMV and Epstein-Barr virus appeared linked to several top co-occurrence clusters. The only immune exposure information available for the cohort was CMV serostatus. Linkage disequilibrium might explain the correlated functional status among segregating V segments, but an unknown experimental factor could not be excluded. Across donors, most TCR sequences were observed very rarely, whereas some public TCRs were present in many individuals. In a later analysis, TCR association rates were found to vary across HLA loci, with the most associated TCRs seen for DRB1 alleles and the fewest for HLA-C alleles. Presence/absence analyses assumed roughly uniform sequencing depth across donors, an assumption that may not hold. V-gene and J-gene trimming of TCR beta chains was associated with a missense DCLRE1C variant in a later genetic analysis, and the association was replicated in an independent cohort. Compared with the roughly 720-donor mean, donors in an Asian-associated ancestry cluster had fewer N-insertions in productive TCRs, according to a later genetic analysis. Because HLA typing was missing for some donors at each locus, association tests included only the typed subset. A further reported finding was that TCR beta sequences accurately predicted the HLA-A and HLA-B alleles for most subjects in the first cohort. The study listed 150 to 200 TCR beta chains as associated with cytomegalovirus. It was suggested by the authors that the approach could potentially be generalized to other disease states and immunological phenotypes. Because counts were too low, roughly 18 rarely observed V segments, including chromosome 9 orphons, were left out of the earlier analysis of a few hundred of the donors. A later analysis associated 16,951 TCR beta sequences with specific HLA alleles at a false discovery rate of 0.05. Some IMGT-functional V segments, including TRBV6-2 and TRBV6-3, could not be distinguished by the 87-base-pair reads and were therefore excluded. The classifier was reported to diagnose cytomegalovirus status with high specificity and sensitivity in both the original and validation cohorts. In a later analysis, HLA-associated TCR beta chains were found to be more clonally expanded and to have lower generation probabilities than equally common non-associated chains. The cohort was sequenced for TCR beta chains only, and without alpha or paired-chain data the features that could be detected were limited. Most CMV-associated TCR beta chains appeared to be HLA-restricted in a later analysis, and the HLA associations seemed to be driven largely by CMV exposure. An earlier analysis of 587 of the donors showed that most TCR beta V segments appeared in productive rearrangements either about 87% or about 30% of the time, which broadly matched IMGT annotations. When HLA alleles, especially DR and DQ, strongly co-occurred, attributing TCR associations to individual alleles was difficult. Three of the identified cytomegalovirus-associated TCR beta chains were confirmed in vitro to be specific for cytomegalovirus antigens. A cluster of highly shared sequence variants was judged likely to represent a technical artifact of the sequencing pipeline.

A note on this clone: Its cognate antigen has yet to be identified. No base quality values were provided; no much bigger clone lies one nucleotide off.

Ends trimmed: V by 5 bases, J by 6 bases; bases unmatched to a gene: 5. There are 15 amino acids in the CDR3, from cysteine to phenylalanine inclusive. Kept here is only the CDR3 DNA, which spans 45 bases and is read in frame from base 1. Sequences MGHRA (CDR1) and YSYEKL (CDR2) are obtained from the germline V gene. In total, roughly 670 healthy bone marrow donors made up the cohort. At the time of sampling, all cohort members were nominally healthy, though unrecorded immune exposures were likely present. The donor tested CMV seronegative and was one of the 352 seronegative cohort members. A peripheral blood sample was collected from each donor, and TCR beta sequencing was performed on peripheral blood mononuclear cells. The Qiagen DNeasy Blood Extraction Kit was used to extract genomic DNA from the blood cell samples.

Here the chain combines TRBV4-1 and TRBJ2-2; TRBD1 aligns with 11 central bases. The TCR comes from a middle-aged man in good health and CMV-seronegative. The sample was PBMCs. At the DNA level, the sequence is TGCGCCAGCAGCAGTAGGGACAGGGGGGCCGGGGAGCTGTTTTTT. It translates as CASSSRDRGAGELFF.